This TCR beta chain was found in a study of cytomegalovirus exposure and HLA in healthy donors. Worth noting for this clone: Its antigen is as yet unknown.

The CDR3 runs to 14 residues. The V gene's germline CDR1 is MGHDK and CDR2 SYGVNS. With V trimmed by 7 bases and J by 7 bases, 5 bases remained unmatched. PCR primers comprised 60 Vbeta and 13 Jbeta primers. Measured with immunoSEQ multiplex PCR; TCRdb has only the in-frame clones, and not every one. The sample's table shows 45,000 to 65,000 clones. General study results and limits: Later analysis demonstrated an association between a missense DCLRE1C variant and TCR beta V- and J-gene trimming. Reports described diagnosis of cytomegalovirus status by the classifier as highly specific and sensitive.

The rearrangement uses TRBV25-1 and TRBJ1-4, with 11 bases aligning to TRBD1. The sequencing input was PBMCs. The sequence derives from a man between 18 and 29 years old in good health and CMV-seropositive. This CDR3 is CASNQGQGVEKLFF. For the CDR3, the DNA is TGTGCCAGCAATCAGGGACAGGGGGTTGAAAAACTGTTTTTT.